The source of this T cell receptor (beta chain) is a study of patients and donors after allogeneic stem cell transplantation. This clonotype was detected a few times. TCRdb re-called the RT-PCR reads with MiXCR, one entry per CDR3 protein. The table has more than 850,000 distinct CDR3 sequences, roughly 18% seen once; the top ten hold roughly 6%. The V gene lost 10 bases and the J gene lost 3 bases, with 13 bases spanning the gap. Germline loops: CDR1 MNHNS, CDR2 SASEGT. The length of the CDR3 is 13 residues. This sequence joins TRBV6-1 and TRBJ1-5; possibly TRBD1 for D (5 bases). The sequence was obtained from a human donor who was either an allogeneic HSCT recipient or a stem cell or donor lymphocyte infusion donor (not recorded which). It is not recorded whose cells these are; they may come from a transplant donor. Specimen: blood, either unsorted or a sorted T cell fraction (not recorded which). DNA of the CDR3: TGTGCCACCCAACGGGGGGTCAATCAGCCCCAGCATTTT. Its translation: CATQRGVNQPQHF.